This T cell receptor beta chain was found in a study of shared clonotypes between healthy human individuals (dated by TCRdb to the early 2020s). The study in broad terms: The cohort comprised a couple of women and a few men aged 18 to 49 years. Per donor, three plates each were used for CD4 naive and CD4 memory, two for CD8 naive, and one for CD8 memory. The study deeply sequenced blood TCR repertoires of about five healthy adults to estimate repertoire size and the extent of clonotype sharing between individuals. Libraries were prepared and TCR repertoires were sequenced by different laboratories using diverse techniques, in order to increase sequencing depth and limit assay-specific biases. Between about 0.9 and 10 billion PBMCs per donor were obtained by leukapheresis. Summary of the overall study and its limitations: Pairwise subsampling led to the expectation that sequencing depth would affect the degree of clonotype sharing among donors. Even with the large sequencing depth, rarefaction of the sorted-subset datasets indicated that sequencing was incomplete. Because the study included only a small number of donors, the genetic and exposure-history diversity represented was limited. Naive subsets generally had larger estimated clonotype richness than memory subsets did. Sampling was restricted to blood, and TCR repertoires in tissue are likely to differ from TCR repertoires in blood. About 5% of naive CD4, 3.5% of naive CD8, around 2.3% of memory CD4, and less than 0.45% of memory CD8 clonotypes were shared across a few donors. Compared with non-shared clonotypes, the clonotypes found in all four sorted-subset donors had higher generation probabilities.

Using the deep immunoSEQ assay, multiplex PCR amplified TCR CDR3 regions from genomic DNA. Extracted genomic DNA from each cell subset was distributed evenly across all wells of several immunoSEQ 96-well plates, and each plate was treated as a replicate. Each replicate PCR for sorted subsets received 200 ng genomic DNA, equal to roughly 33,000 T cell genomes. Purified libraries were quantified with a Qubit 3.0 fluorometer, sized on a Bioanalyzer 2100, and re-quantified with the KAPA Library Quantification kit. Every immunoSEQ 96-well plate was sequenced on a separate single-read 150-cycle Illumina NextSeq 550 flow cell. In the authors' own workflow: The immunoSEQ output contained only junctional sequences without quality scores, so filtering could not match that applied to full-length reads. To assign V/J genes and CDR3, sequences were annotated using PyIR, a Python wrapper for IgBLAST v1.9, with IMGT germline references. Reads were removed for weak V/J assignments (E-value above 1e-6), missing CDR3, stop codons, out-of-frame junctions, or ambiguous translated residues. V3J clonotypes were defined as sequences sharing an identical inferred V gene, J gene, and CDR3 amino acid sequence. To compute the percentage overlap between repertoires, the number of shared unique clonotypes was divided by the size of the smaller repertoire. Richness of each repertoire was evaluated using RTK rarefaction, the Chao1 estimator, and Recon v2.1 estimates of unobserved clonotypes. OLGA was used to compute generation probabilities for all TCRbeta clonotypes that the gDNA method yielded from a handful of donors. In TCRdb, the immuneACCESS table is reduced to in-frame sequences with V and J assigned. These tables do not hold every clone; where another copy was compared, an unresolved V gene accounts for under half, and the others remain unexplained. D and trimming come from the DNA, and the V and J calls and clone size come from that table. This sample gives about 1 million clones in total; 65% to 75% of them show up just once. The ten largest clones take up about 1.5% of the sample.

The cysteine opens and the phenylalanine closes a CDR3 of 16 amino acids. The entry retains the CDR3 DNA only, 48 bases that are in frame from base 1. A distance of 12 bases separates the germline ends of V and J, which lose 0 bases and 2 bases respectively. CDR1 and CDR2, per the germline V gene, are SGDLS and YYNGEE. About this clone: Its cognate antigen has yet to be identified. Qualities for individual bases were not recorded, and no much larger clone is one base off.

The donors were healthy, HIV-negative adults who had no recently reported acute infections or vaccinations. Every donor was a Caucasian adult residing in Nashville, Tennessee, USA. CD4+ T cells were enriched by magnetic negative selection, after which naive cells were positively selected on CD45RA and the negative fraction was taken as the memory subset. Blood was obtained by leukapheresis, after which PBMCs were separated by Ficoll-Histopaque density gradient centrifugation and cryopreserved in liquid nitrogen vapor phase. Analytical flow cytometry was used to check the purity and quantity of each magnetically sorted T cell population. Each sorted fraction had its genomic DNA isolated and then quantified by UV absorbance on a Nanodrop 2000c.

The receptor was isolated from a man aged 18 to 29 in good health. The rearrangement joined TRBV9 to TRBJ1-5, with TRBD1 perhaps the D gene, on 5 matching bases. Sequencing was done on a sample of memory CD4+ T cells sorted from blood. Reading the label with the study, this specimen's cell subset or site is: CD45RA-negative fraction. The DNA sequence is given as TGTGCCAGCAGCGTAGGAGGGGCAGAGGGCAATCAGCCCCAGCATTTT. The encoded protein is CASSVGGAEGNQPQHF.